This TCR beta chain was found in a study of shared clonotypes between healthy human individuals. On the study more broadly: The people who gave samples were two women and a few men aged 18 to 49.

A deep-level run was used for the assay. Splitting of each subset's genomic DNA was done evenly across several immunoSEQ plates. Libraries were prepared by immunoSEQ multiplex PCR; TCRdb keeps only in-frame clonotypes and omits some of them. The sample records some 2.1 million clones, over 85% being singletons. Naive CD8 cells were CD45RO-negative, positively selected for CCR7, excluding terminally differentiated effector memory CD45RA+ cells. Comments on this clone: Antigen: not known.

The germline V gene encodes CDR1 SQVTM and CDR2 ANQGSEA. Between the trimmed V and J ends, which lost 3 bases and 3 bases, there was a span of 12 bases. The CDR3 is 14 residues long. Study-level points and caveats: Among non-shared clonotypes, generation probabilities were lower than among those shared by all four donors.

Sequencing was carried out using naive CD8+ T cells sorted from blood. The chain carries TRBV29-1 and TRBJ1-5, with D unclear. The sequence derives from a man aged 18 to 30 in good health. The CDR3 coding sequence is TGCAGCGTTGATTCCGGGGATCCCAATCAGCCCCAGCATTTT. This encodes CSVDSGDPNQPQHF. The full variable domain, rest sourced from reference TRBV29-1 and TRBJ1-5, is SAVISQKPSRDICQRGTSLTIQCQVDSQVTMMFWYRQQPGQSLTLIATANQGSEATYESGFVIDKFPISRPNLTFSTLTVSNMSPEDSSIYLCSVDSGDPNQPQHFGDGTRLSIL.